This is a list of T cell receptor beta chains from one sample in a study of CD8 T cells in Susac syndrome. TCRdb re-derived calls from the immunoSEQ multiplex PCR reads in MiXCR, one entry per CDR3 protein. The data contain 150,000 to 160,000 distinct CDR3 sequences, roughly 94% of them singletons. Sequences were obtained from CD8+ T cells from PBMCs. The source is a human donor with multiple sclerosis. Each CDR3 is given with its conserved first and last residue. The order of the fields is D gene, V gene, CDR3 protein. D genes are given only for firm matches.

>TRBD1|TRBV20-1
CSAIRDRDNEQFF
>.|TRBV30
CAWTPIRTDTQYF
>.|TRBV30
CAWSLTGDYSNQPQHF
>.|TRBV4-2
CASSQGEMAFF
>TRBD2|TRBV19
CASTTGLGSYNEQFF
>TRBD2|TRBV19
CASSPREGNEQFF
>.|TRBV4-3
CASSQASFRADTQYF
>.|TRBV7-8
CASSSRGRSSTDTQYF
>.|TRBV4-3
CASSQSNRENYGYTF
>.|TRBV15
CATSRDSGIRATEAFF
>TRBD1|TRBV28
CASSRPQGAGGYTF
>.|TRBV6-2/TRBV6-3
CASSYVGGMYTEAFF
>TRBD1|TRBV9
CASSVRDRITGELFF
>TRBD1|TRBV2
CASSERDRGRSYTTDPDNQPQHF
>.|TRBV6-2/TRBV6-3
CASSSLMEETQYF
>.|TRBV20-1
CSARDPASSYEQYF
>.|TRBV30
CAGRGTGELFF
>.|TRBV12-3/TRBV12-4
CASSPTTADSNQPQHF
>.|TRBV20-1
CSARTRDEQFF
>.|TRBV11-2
CASRHYSFVGGPPNTGELFF
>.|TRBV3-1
CASSQDGAGNYGYTF
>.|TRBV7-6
CASSLAAEYNEQFF
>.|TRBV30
CAWSVQFGQFF
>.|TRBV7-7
CASSSRVIPETQYF
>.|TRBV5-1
CASSLDRFDQPQHF
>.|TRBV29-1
CSVDIIGYEQFF
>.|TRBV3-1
CASRPRTGELFF
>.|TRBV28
CASSPVSSYEQYF
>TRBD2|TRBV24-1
CATRGGAYNEQFF
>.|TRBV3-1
CASSEVGRLPYEQYF
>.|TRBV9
CASSSGGGRNTEAFF
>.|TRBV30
CAWSELNTEAFF
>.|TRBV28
CASSPDGSPSYGYTF
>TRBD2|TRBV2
CASRGTRETQYF
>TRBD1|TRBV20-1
CSARDHGTGYEQYF
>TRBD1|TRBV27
CASSPRDRRNSPLHF
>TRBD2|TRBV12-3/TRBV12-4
CASSLVPPSGGRTDTQYF
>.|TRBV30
CAWSPGYEQYF
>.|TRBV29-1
CSVRSPSGNTIYF
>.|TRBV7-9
CASSWSEGNTEAFF
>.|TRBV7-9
CASSSAFPELFF
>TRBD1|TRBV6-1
CASRAGQGAVDTEAFF
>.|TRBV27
CASSPTVGPNIQYF
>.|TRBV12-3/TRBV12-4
CASRELSGANVLTF
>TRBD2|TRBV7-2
CASSYSGDYNEQFF
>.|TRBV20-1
CSAALEGPNNEKLFF